This T cell receptor beta chain was recorded in a study of shared T cell receptors in the human thymus. The repertoire was sequenced with immunoSEQ multiplex PCR; TCRdb's copy has only in-frame clones and lacks some. The profile covers 700,000 to 750,000 clones, with 80% to 90% appearing a single time and 0.008% to 0.011% taken by the ten largest. Trimming left V 3 bases short and J 4 bases short, with 19 bases between. Germline loops: CDR1 SEHNR, CDR2 FQNEAQ (reference sequence). The CDR3 length is 18 residues. The same sample was also studied in work on human thymus T cells. This second study says: Healthy Finnish infants undergoing corrective surgery for congenital heart defects were used as donors. Thymus tissue for the work was resected from patients undergoing corrective heart surgery.

Sequencing used thymocytes. The receptor comes from a girl under three years old with a congenital heart defect. The genes are TRBV7-9 and TRBJ2-6; no reliable D call. CDR3 sequence reads: CASSLRSLEFPGANVLTF. The CDR3 DNA reads TGTGCCAGCAGCTTGAGGTCGTTGGAGTTCCCCGGGGCCAACGTCCTGACTTTC.